The rows below give T cell receptor beta chains drawn from one sample of a study of T cell responses to AZD1222 COVID-19 vaccine. Only in-frame clones appear in the TCRdb table, and some are missing; sequencing was by immunoSEQ multiplex PCR. Of around 89,000 clones listed, approximately 91% are singletons. The starting material was peripheral blood, obtained 28 days after the second AZD1222 dose. These receptor sequences come from an adult who received the AZD1222 COVID-19 vaccine. Each CDR3 is given with its conserved first and last residue. A D gene is named only where the DNA matches it firmly. Not all rows give a size; the values are once, few, many and, for expanded clones, a class.

V gene	clone size	J gene	D gene	CDR3 length	CDR3 protein	CDR3 DNA
TRBV2	-	TRBJ1-5	-	13	CASIGVENQPQHF	TGTGCCAGCATTGGGGTGGAGAATCAGCCCCAGCATTTT
TRBV5-4	-	TRBJ1-1	-	12	CASSLQGTEAFF	TGTGCCAGCAGCTTACAGGGAACTGAAGCTTTCTTT
TRBV6-4	-	TRBJ1-2	TRBD1	14	CASSDSGTGSGYTF	TGTGCCAGCAGTGACTCCGGGACAGGGAGCGGCTACACCTTC
TRBV1	-	TRBJ2-7	-	18	CTSSPSRSLAGGSYEQYF	TGCACCAGCAGCCCATCACGCAGCCTAGCGGGGGGATCCTACGAGCAGTACTTC
TRBV5-1	-	TRBJ1-5	-	13	CASSLAGEQPQHF	TGCGCCAGCAGCTTGGCGGGGGAGCAGCCCCAGCATTTT
TRBV7-2	-	TRBJ2-5	-	14	CASSQGPSGETQYF	TGTGCCAGCAGCCAGGGACCTAGTGGAGAGACCCAGTACTTC
TRBV28	-	TRBJ1-5	-	15	CASSLLDRNNQPQHF	TGTGCCAGCAGTTTATTAGATCGCAACAATCAGCCCCAGCATTTT
TRBV30	-	TRBJ2-2	-	12	CAWSTETGELFF	TGTGCCTGGAGTACGGAAACCGGGGAGCTGTTTTTT
TRBV9	once	TRBJ1-3	-	16	CASSGWKGGYGNTIYF	TGTGCCAGCAGCGGTTGGAAGGGGGGTTACGGAAACACCATATATTTT
TRBV3-1/TRBV3-2	-	TRBJ1-2	-	16	CASSHEPPGSAYGYTF	TGTGCCAGCAGCCACGAACCCCCAGGGTCGGCCTATGGCTACACCTTC
TRBV12-3/TRBV12-4	-	TRBJ1-6	-	13	CASSLGPPSPLHF	TGTGCCAGCAGTTTGGGGCCTCCTTCACCCCTCCACTTT
TRBV6-2/TRBV6-3	-	TRBJ1-5	TRBD1	17	CASSTESTGWDNQPQHF	TGTGCCAGCAGTACCGAATCGACAGGGTGGGACAATCAGCCCCAGCATTTT
TRBV6-5	-	TRBJ2-1	-	11	CASTDFNEQFF	TGTGCCAGCACAGACTTCAATGAGCAGTTCTTC
TRBV2	once	TRBJ2-3	-	14	CASSGGRGADTQYF	TGTGCCAGCAGTGGGGGCAGGGGGGCAGATACGCAGTATTTT
TRBV18	-	TRBJ2-1	TRBD1	14	CASSPGTGGLEQFF	TGTGCCAGCTCCCCCGGGACAGGGGGCCTTGAGCAGTTCTTC
TRBV11-2	once	TRBJ1-2	TRBD1	14	CASSLTGGNYGYTF	TGTGCCAGCAGCTTGACAGGGGGGAACTATGGCTACACCTTC
TRBV3-1/TRBV3-2	-	TRBJ1-2	-	16	CASSFSSPPGAYGYTF	TGTGCCAGCAGCTTTAGCTCCCCCCCGGGTGCCTATGGCTACACCTTC
TRBV6-5	-	TRBJ2-2	TRBD1	15	CASRLGQGITGELFF	TGTGCCAGCAGACTCGGACAGGGAATCACCGGGGAGCTGTTTTTT
TRBV7-6	-	TRBJ2-5	-	11	CASSPRETQYF	TGTGCCAGCAGCCCCCGGGAGACCCAGTACTTC
TRBV24-1	-	TRBJ2-7	-	15	CATSAPESGRYEQYF	TGTGCCACCAGTGCCCCGGAGAGTGGGAGATACGAGCAGTACTTC
TRBV5-1	-	TRBJ2-7	TRBD1	14	CASSTDRGSYEQYF	TGCGCCAGCAGCACAGACAGGGGGAGCTACGAGCAGTACTTC
TRBV7-8	once	TRBJ1-5	-	15	CASSLGATRKQPQHF	TGTGCCAGCAGCTTAGGGGCCACCAGGAAACAGCCCCAGCATTTT
TRBV5-4	-	TRBJ1-1	-	11	CASSWGPEAFF	TGTGCCAGCAGCTGGGGGCCTGAAGCTTTCTTT
TRBV14	-	TRBJ2-3	-	14	CASSRDSPWDTQYF	TGTGCCAGCAGTCGGGACTCTCCATGGGATACGCAGTATTTT
TRBV6-5	few	TRBJ1-1	-	11	CASRWNTEAFF	TGTGCCAGCAGGTGGAACACTGAAGCTTTCTTT
TRBV7-6	-	TRBJ2-5	-	17	CASSQIHGGVGEGTQYF	TGTGCCAGCAGCCAAATCCATGGCGGCGTGGGGGAAGGGACCCAGTACTTC
TRBV11-3	-	TRBJ1-1	-	13	CASSRRWGTEAFF	TGTGCCAGCAGCCGCAGGTGGGGAACTGAAGCTTTCTTT
TRBV5-1	-	TRBJ2-3	-	13	CASSLGGADTQYF	TGCGCCAGCAGCTTGGGCGGGGCAGATACGCAGTATTTT
TRBV7-3	-	TRBJ2-7	-	13	CASSPYRSYEQYF	TGTGCCAGCAGCCCCTACCGGTCCTACGAGCAGTACTTC
TRBV7-2	-	TRBJ1-2	-	15	CASSLVSGGNYGYTF	TGTGCCAGCAGCTTAGTTTCCGGAGGAAACTATGGCTACACCTTC
TRBV6-2/TRBV6-3	-	TRBJ1-2	TRBD1	16	CASSTKPGQAVYGYTF	TGTGCCAGCAGTACCAAACCGGGACAGGCGGTTTATGGCTACACCTTC
TRBV27	-	TRBJ1-1	TRBD1	14	CASSPNRGSTEAFF	TGTGCCAGCAGTCCAAACAGGGGATCCACTGAAGCTTTCTTT